This TCR beta chain was retrieved from a study of cytomegalovirus exposure and HLA in healthy donors. Donors counted as nominally healthy when sampled, yet unrecorded immune exposures were likely. V lost 5 bases and J lost 6; bases outside the gene matches: 8. There are 14 residues in the CDR3. Germline CDR1 and CDR2: SGHTA and FQGNSA. In the PCR, 60 Vbeta and 13 Jbeta primers were used. The repertoire was sequenced with immunoSEQ multiplex PCR; TCRdb's copy has only in-frame clones and lacks some. The data contain 150,000 to 200,000 clones, 75% to 90% of them singletons. This clone occurred once. V gene TRBV7-2 combines with J gene TRBJ2-7, with 9 bases lining up with TRBD1. The clonotype comes from a woman in her 50s in good health and CMV-seropositive. Sequencing used PBMCs. CDR3: CASSLRGQGTEQYF. In DNA form, the CDR3 reads TGTGCCAGCAGCCTACGAGGACAGGGGACCGAGCAGTACTTC.